The 2 T cell receptor beta chains below come from one sample, sequenced in a study of blood T cell repertoires in COVID-19. Libraries were prepared by immunoSEQ multiplex PCR; TCRdb keeps only in-frame clonotypes and omits some of them. This table has over 250,000 clones, about 89% appearing once. The sample taken for sequencing was peripheral blood. The origin of the receptors is a man in his fifties or sixties with acute or convalescent COVID-19.

V gene TRBV2 combines with J gene TRBJ2-7; TRBD1 matches 9 bases. CDR1 SNHLY and CDR2 FYNNEI come from the germline V gene. The CDR3 extends over 15 amino acids. V was pared by 7 bases and J by 1 base, with 8 bases of the junction left unmatched. The DNA for the CDR3 is TGTGCCAGCATCACAGGGGGCCGCAAATCCTACGAGCAGTACTTC. This sequence encodes CASITGGRKSYEQYF.

The chain links TRBV5-1 to TRBJ1-1, with D tentatively TRBD1 (5 bases). This CDR3 comprises 14 residues. Between the trimmed V and J ends, which lost 0 bases and 5 bases, there was a span of 11 bases. CDR1 and CDR2 from the germline V gene are SGHRS and YFSETQ. The CDR3 sequence is CASSLAGDDTEAFF. CDR3 in DNA: TGCGCCAGCAGCTTGGCGGGGGACGATACTGAAGCTTTCTTT.